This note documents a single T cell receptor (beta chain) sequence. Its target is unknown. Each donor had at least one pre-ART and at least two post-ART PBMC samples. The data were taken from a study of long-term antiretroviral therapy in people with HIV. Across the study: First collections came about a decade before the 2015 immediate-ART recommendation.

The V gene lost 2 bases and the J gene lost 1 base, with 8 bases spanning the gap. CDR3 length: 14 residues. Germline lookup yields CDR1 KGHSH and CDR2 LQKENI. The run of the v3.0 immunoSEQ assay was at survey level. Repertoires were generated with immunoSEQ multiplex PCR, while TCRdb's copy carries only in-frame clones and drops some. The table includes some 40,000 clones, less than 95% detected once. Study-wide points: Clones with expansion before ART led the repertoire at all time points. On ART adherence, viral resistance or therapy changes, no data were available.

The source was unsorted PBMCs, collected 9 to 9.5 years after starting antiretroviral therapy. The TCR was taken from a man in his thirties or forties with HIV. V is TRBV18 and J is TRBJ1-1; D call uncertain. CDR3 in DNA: TGTGCCAGCTCACCAAGTCAGGAGAACACTGAAGCTTTCTTT. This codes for CASSPSQENTEAFF.